The clone carrying this T cell receptor (beta chain) was seen many times. Indicated time point: newly diagnosed GD, antithyroid drugs for less than 3 months. RNA extracted from PBMCs served as the sequencing template. The data are from a study of regulatory T cells in long-lasting Graves disease. In building TCR beta libraries, iRepertoire HTBI primers were used together with Arm-PCR of CDR3 regions. TCRdb called the multiplex PCR reads again in MiXCR, with one record for every CDR3 protein. The sample has a few hundred thousand distinct CDR3 sequences, over 20% seen once. The clonotype comes from a female donor with Graves disease. Sequencing used peripheral blood mononuclear cells (PBMCs), obtained at new diagnosis, from a patient treated with antithyroid drugs.

The CDR3 loop reads CASRPWTGSSNQPQHF. The CDR3 DNA sequence: TGTGCCAGTAGACCCTGGACAGGGTCTAGCAATCAGCCCCAGCATTTT. The chain is built from TRBV19 and TRBJ1-5; 8 bases fit TRBD1. This CDR3 is 16 amino acids long. The germline V gene encodes CDR1 LNHDA and CDR2 SQIVND (reference sequence). V lost 6 bases and J lost 0; bases outside the gene matches: 7. Supplemented by reference TRBV19 and TRBJ1-5, the full variable domain reads DGGITQSPKYLFRKEGQNVTLSCEQNLNHDAMYWYRQDPGQGLRLIYYSQIVNDFQKGDIAEGYSVSREKKESFPLTVTSAQKNPTAFYLCASRPWTGSSNQPQHFGDGTRLSIL.